Listed here are 7 T cell receptor beta chains from one sample, sequenced in a study of cytomegalovirus exposure and HLA in healthy donors. Primers included in the PCR were 60 Vbeta and 13 Jbeta primers. TCRdb's copy holds only in-frame clones and misses some; the assay was immunoSEQ multiplex PCR. The sample has approximately 170,000 clones; less than 85% are singletons. Sequences were obtained from PBMCs. Receptors were obtained from a boy aged 2 to 10 in good health and CMV-seronegative.

This chain links TRBV18 with TRBJ2-1, with 11 bases lining up with TRBD2. CDR3 length: 20 amino acids. The germline gives CDR1 KGHSH, CDR2 LQKENI. The trim removed 1 base at V and 5 bases at J, leaving 16 bases unmatched. CDR3 nucleotide sequence: TGTGCCAGCTCACCACAGAGTCTAGCGGGAGGATCTTACACCGACAATGAGCAGTTCTTC. Protein sequence: CASSPQSLAGGSYTDNEQFF.

CDR3 residues: CASSREAGGSEQYF. The CDR3, as DNA: TGCGCCAGCAGCCGTGAGGCAGGGGGATCCGAGCAGTACTTC. This chain connects TRBV4-1 to TRBJ2-7; 7 bases are a match to TRBD1. The CDR3 is 14 amino acids. CDR1 MGHRA and CDR2 YSYEKL come from the germline V gene. V shed 4 bases, J shed 6 bases, and the junction held 9 bases outside the gene matches.

V usage is TRBV27 and J usage is TRBJ2-7; 9 nucleotides align to TRBD1. J lost 4 bases, V lost 4 bases, and 5 bases had no gene match. This CDR3 region has 14 residues. Germline loops: CDR1 MNHEY, CDR2 SMNVEV (reference sequence). The CDR3 region is CASSSVDRGYEQYF. The DNA for the CDR3 is TGTGCCAGCAGTTCTGTGGACAGGGGTTACGAGCAGTACTTC.

The chain recombines TRBV28 with TRBJ1-5; maybe TRBD1 (5 bases). The V end was cut by 5 bases, the J end by 4 bases, with 15 bases between. CDR3 size: 15 residues. Germline CDR1 and CDR2: MDHEN and SYDVKM. The CDR3 DNA reads as TGTGCCAGCAGTAGTGGAAGGGGAAAAAATCAGCCCCAGCATTTT. Amino acids: CASSSGRGKNQPQHF.

This clone has just a few counts. Here the CDR3 reads CASRPGTGINTEAFF. CDR3 sequence (DNA): TGTGCCAGCAGACCCGGGACAGGGATTAACACTGAAGCTTTCTTT. This chain joins TRBV2 and TRBJ1-1; 9 bases fit TRBD1. The germline V gene encodes CDR1 SNHLY and CDR2 FYNNEI. The CDR3 extends over 15 amino acids. V shed 6 bases, J shed 2 bases, and the junction held 7 bases outside the gene matches.

V usage is TRBV18 and J usage is TRBJ2-7; 10 bases are shared with TRBD2. The CDR3 runs to 13 residues. Germline CDR1 is KGHSH and CDR2 is LQKENI. Germline trimming cut 8 bases from V and 2 bases from J; bases unmatched to any gene: 3. CDR3 nucleotide sequence: TGTGCCAGCAAGCGGGAGGGCCCCTACGAGCAGTACTTC. Translated, it gives CASKREGPYEQYF.

The chain carries TRBV28 and TRBJ1-2; maybe TRBD1 (6 bases). Germline V CDR1 and CDR2: MDHEN, SYDVKM. Trimming took off 4 bases at V and 4 bases at J, with 16 bases between the two ends. This CDR3 spans 15 amino acids. The CDR3 DNA reads as TGTGCCAGCAGTTATACCCGACAGGCGATCTATGGCTACACCTTC. This codes for CASSYTRQAIYGYTF.